This note documents a single T cell receptor (beta chain) sequence. Its specific antigen is unknown. The input lacks base qualities; no much larger clone sits a single base away. These data come from a study of shared clonotypes between healthy human individuals (dated by TCRdb to the early 2020s). About the study as a whole: The cohort comprised a couple of women and a few men aged 18 to 49 years. For each donor, three plates each were used for CD4 naive and CD4 memory, two plates were used for CD8 naive, and one plate was used for CD8 memory. To estimate repertoire size and how much clonotype sharing occurs between individuals, the study deeply sequenced the blood TCR repertoires of five healthy adults. Different laboratories and diverse techniques were used to prepare libraries and sequence TCR repertoires, to increase sequencing depth and limit assay-specific biases. Each donor's leukapheresis produced roughly between roughly 0.85 and 10 billion PBMCs.

Donors were healthy HIV-negative adults with no recently reported acute infections or vaccinations. Only Caucasian adults living in Nashville, Tennessee, USA were represented among the donors. CD4+ T cells were enriched through magnetic negative selection, after which naive cells were positively selected on CD45RA and the remaining negative fraction served as the memory subset. Blood was obtained by leukapheresis, after which PBMCs were separated by Ficoll-Histopaque density gradient centrifugation and cryopreserved in liquid nitrogen vapor phase. Purity and quantity of every magnetically sorted T cell population were checked by analytical flow cytometry. Genomic DNA was isolated from each sorted fraction and quantified by UV absorbance on a Nanodrop 2000c. CDR1 is given as SNHLY and CDR2 as FYNNEI, both from the germline V gene. From the cysteine up to the phenylalanine, the CDR3 has a length of 11 residues. The only DNA kept is the CDR3, 33 bases in frame from the first base. Trimming removed 8 bases from V and 4 bases from J, leaving 6 bases between the germline ends.

Using the deep immunoSEQ assay, multiplex PCR amplified TCR CDR3 regions from genomic DNA. Genomic DNA extracted from each cell subset was distributed evenly over all wells of several immunoSEQ 96-well plates, and each plate served as one replicate. For sorted subsets, roughly 200 ng of genomic DNA, equivalent to some 30,000 T cell genomes, went into each replicate PCR. Purified libraries were quantified with a Qubit 3.0 fluorometer, sized on a Bioanalyzer 2100, and re-quantified with the KAPA Library Quantification kit. Every immunoSEQ 96-well plate was sequenced on a dedicated single-read 150-cycle Illumina NextSeq 550 flow cell. The study's own analysis went as follows. Because the immunoSEQ output included only junctional sequences and no quality scores, the filtering could not be the same as the filtering used for full-length reads. To assign V/J genes and CDR3, sequences were annotated against IMGT germline references using PyIR, a Python wrapper for IgBLAST v1.9. Reads were filtered out if the reads had weak V/J assignments (E-value above 1e-6), no CDR3, stop codons, out-of-frame junctions, or ambiguous translated residues. A V3J clonotype was defined by an identical inferred V gene, J gene, and CDR3 amino acid sequence. To compute the percentage overlap between repertoires, the number of shared unique clonotypes was divided by the size of the smaller repertoire. Richness of each repertoire was evaluated using RTK rarefaction, the Chao1 estimator, and Recon v2.1 estimates of unobserved clonotypes. Generation probabilities were computed with OLGA for all TCRbeta clonotypes obtained by the gDNA method from several donors. TCRdb provides this immuneACCESS table in a form limited to in-frame rearrangements. Some clones are lacking; in checked studies, under half of them reflect an unresolved V gene, and why the rest are absent is not known. Clonal size and the V and J genes are those of that table, whereas D and trimming came from the DNA. For this sample there are approximately 1,500,000 clones; nearly 99% appear just once. The top ten constitute 0.45% of the sample.

On the study overall, not on this receptor specifically: Rarefaction of sorted-subset datasets indicated incomplete sequencing despite the large sequencing depth. Estimated clonotype richness was generally larger for naive than for memory subsets. Only blood was sampled, and tissue TCR repertoires likely differ from those in blood. Around 5% of naive CD4, more than 3% of naive CD8, 2% to 2.5% of memory CD4, and 0.35% to 0.4% of memory CD8 clonotypes were shared across a few donors. Based on pairwise subsampling, the degree of clonotype sharing among donors was expected to be affected by sequencing depth. Compared with non-shared clonotypes, clonotypes shared by all four sorted-subset donors had higher generation probabilities. The small number of donors limited the genetic and exposure-history diversity represented.

This receptor was identified in a young man in good health. The V and J segments used are TRBV2 and TRBJ2-1; the D gene is possibly TRBD1, with 6 bases matching. Sequences were obtained from naive CD4+ T cells sorted from blood. This specimen's cell subset or site label, per the study, means: CD45RA+ positively selected. CDR3 loop: CASQGYNEQFF. The nucleotides are TGTGCCAGCCAGGGGTACAATGAGCAGTTCTTC.